Reported below is one TCR beta chain. The germline CDR1 and CDR2 sequences are LGHNA and YSLEER. V lost 4 bases to trimming and J lost 2 bases, with 17 bases between them. The CDR3 sequence is 16 residues long. The data are from a study of blood T cell repertoires in COVID-19. Measured with immunoSEQ multiplex PCR; TCRdb has only the in-frame clones, and not every one. Of some 460,000 clones in the sample, around nine tenths were seen once. The chain is built from TRBV4-3 and TRBJ1-1; maybe TRBD1 (6 bases). The sequence was collected from a woman between 18 and 30 years old with acute COVID-19. Sequenced: PBMCs or T cells enriched from blood (not recorded which). The CDR3 reads CASSRDPGTYNTEAFF. The CDR3 nucleotides read TGCGCCAGCAGCCGAGACCCTGGGACATACAACACTGAAGCTTTCTTT.